A single sample gave rise to the 31 T cell receptor beta chains below, sequenced in a study of vaccination and CD4 T cells after COVID-19 (dated 2022 in TCRdb). The library was obtained by PCR. This sample was sequenced with an Illumina iSeq 100. DNA from cultured CD4+ T cells was subjected to TCR sequencing with the Oncomine TCR Beta short-read assay at the Johns Hopkins FTIC core. In TCRdb, the public reads were trimmed at Q25 with fastp and aligned with MiXCR, with productive beta chains retained. When rows share a CDR3 protein, they turn into one entry using the most common DNA and genes. This sample lists about 8,900 distinct CDR3 sequences; about 48% were detected once. The top ten constitute 11% of the sample. No antigens are known for them. The sample's treatment or condition label, decoded: approximately 11-day PBMC culture with coronavirus spike peptide pools or control peptides (ViraFEST assay). CD4+ T cells from unexposed donors were collected before the COVID-19 pandemic (2011-2018).

Sequencing used CD4+ T cells from blood, cultured in vitro. These receptor sequences come from a human donor in good health.

Only one count was recorded for this clonotype. V usage is TRBV19 and J usage is TRBJ1-5; no reliable D call. This CDR3 region has 16 residues. Between the trimmed V and J ends, which lost 2 bases and 4 bases, there was a span of 15 bases. In germline, CDR1 is LNHDA, CDR2 SQIVND (reference sequence). CDR3 in amino acids: CASSIPLGGENQPQHF. Written as DNA, the CDR3 is TGTGCCAGTAGTATACCCCTCGGCGGGGAAAATCAGCCCCAGCATTTT.

This clonotype appeared a few times. The chain joins TRBV30 to TRBJ1-2; D unclear. The CDR3 sequence is 15 residues long. Trimming cost V 4 bases and J 0 bases, with 15 bases left between them. Germline assignment: CDR1 GTSNPN and CDR2 SVGIG (reference sequence). The CDR3 loop reads CAWKVETIANYGYTF. Here the CDR3 DNA reads TGTGCCTGGAAGGTAGAAACAATCGCTAACTATGGCTACACCTTC.

This clonotype has just a few counts. The chain carries TRBV11-2 and TRBJ1-1; TRBD1 matches 8 bases. The ends lost 5 bases at V and 3 bases at J; junction bases unmatched: 11. The germline CDR1 and CDR2 sequences are SGHAT and FQNNGV. This CDR3 contains 16 residues. DNA of the CDR3: TGTGCCAGCAGCAACAGGGGGGGCGGACTACACACTGAAGCTTTCTTT. Protein sequence: CASSNRGGGLHTEAFF.

This chain connects TRBV20-1 to TRBJ1-1; the D is unclear. Germline V CDR1 and CDR2: DFQATT, SNEGSKA (reference sequence). CDR3 length: 12 amino acids. V shed 1 base and J shed 4 bases, with 7 bases lying between them. The CDR3 coding sequence is TGCAGTGCTAGAGCCCCAGGCACTGAAGCTTTCTTT. Translating it yields CSARAPGTEAFF.

This chain joins TRBV11-2 and TRBJ2-7, with TRBD2 matching 10 bases. The CDR3 spans 15 residues. Germline CDR1 and CDR2: SGHAT and FQNNGV. The junction had 7 bases not matched to a gene; V was cut back by 2 bases and J by 6 bases. CDR3 bases: TGTGCCAGCAGCTTAAACCCGCAGCGGGGGGGCGAGCAGTACTTC. Amino acids: CASSLNPQRGGEQYF.

This sequence joins TRBV2 and TRBJ2-7; D call uncertain. CDR1 and CDR2 (germline): SNHLY, FYNNEI. The length of the CDR3 is 13 residues. Trimming pared 6 bases from V and 2 bases from J, leaving 11 bases between. The CDR3 is CASRSPSAYEQYF. In nucleotides, the CDR3 is TGTGCCAGCAGGAGTCCCTCCGCCTACGAGCAGTACTTC. Full variable domain (missing parts from reference TRBV2 and TRBJ2-7): EPEVTQTPSHQVTQMGQEVILRCVPISNHLYFYWYRQILGQKVEFLVSFYNNEISEKSEIFDDQFSVERPDGSNFTLKIRSTKLEDSAMYFCASRSPSAYEQYFGPGTRLTVT.

For this clonotype: One end of the junction is discordant with germline, which a read error may explain. This chain links TRBV11-2 with TRBJ2-7; D tentatively reads TRBD1 or TRBD2 (5 bases each). Germline V gene sequence: CDR1 SGHAT, CDR2 FQNNGV. CDR3 length: 15 residues. DNA for the CDR3: TGTGCCAGCAGCCTAGAGAGGGGCCCCGGTTACGAGCAGTACTTC. Translated, it gives CASSLERGPGYEQYF.

This clonotype was observed a few times. The CDR3 coding sequence is TGTGCCAGCAGTGCCACACTACCGCGGGACAGCAACTATGGCTACACCTTC. It specifies CASSATLPRDSNYGYTF. The chain combines TRBV6-1 with TRBJ1-2; the match to TRBD1 covers 7 bases. CDR1 is MNHNS, CDR2 SASEGT, per germline. Losses at the gene ends were 4 bases for V and 2 bases for J; bases not matched to a gene: 13. The CDR3 runs 17 residues.

The chain recombines TRBV19 with TRBJ1-2; TRBD1 matches 7 bases. CDR3 length equals 13 residues. CDR1 LNHDA and CDR2 SQIVND come from the germline V gene (reference sequence). Trimming at V came to 8 bases and at J to 4 bases, leaving 7 bases not matched to a gene. CDR3 sequence reads: CASRSGQTYGYTF. The CDR3, as DNA: TGTGCCAGTCGTTCGGGACAGACCTATGGCTACACCTTC. The variable domain in full, completed from reference TRBV19 and TRBJ1-2, reads DGGITQSPKYLFRKEGQNVTLSCEQNLNHDAMYWYRQDPGQGLRLIYYSQIVNDFQKGDIAEGYSVSREKKESFPLTVTSAQKNPTAFYLCASRSGQTYGYTFGSGTRLTVV.

The sample holds a few counts of this clonotype. The chain links TRBV10-3 to TRBJ2-3; D ambiguous. The V gene's germline CDR1 is ENHRY and CDR2 SYGVKD. This CDR3 contains 12 residues. V was clipped by 0 bases and J by 5 bases, with 3 bases between them. Written as DNA, the CDR3 is TGTGCCATCAGTGAGTCCGGAGATACGCAGTATTTT. Protein: CAISESGDTQYF.

The chain is built from TRBV7-9 and TRBJ2-1, with 7 nucleotides matching TRBD2. This CDR3 is built from 14 residues. The V gene's germline CDR1 is SEHNR and CDR2 FQNEAQ (reference sequence). The V segment lost 1 base and the J segment 9 bases; nucleotides outside the gene matches: 6. The CDR3 DNA follows: TGTGCCAGCAGCTTAGTGGGGGGGGGTCCTGAGCAGTTCTTC. Translating gives CASSLVGGGPEQFF.

This chain joins TRBV12-3 or TRBV12-4 and TRBJ2-7; 7 bases are a match to TRBD2. The junction had 10 bases not matched to a gene; V was cut back by 5 bases and J by 3 bases. This CDR3 has 15 amino acids. The CDR3 region has the DNA TGTGCCAGCAGTATAAGCGGGCTAGCGGACTACGAGCAGTACTTC. It specifies CASSISGLADYEQYF.

The V gene is TRBV4-1, the J gene TRBJ1-1; 7 bases line up with TRBD1. Unmatched junction bases numbered 13, after V lost 4 bases and J lost 5 bases. CDR3 length: 16 amino acids. CDR1 is MGHRA, CDR2 YSYEKL, per germline. Here the CDR3 DNA reads TGCGCCAGCAGCCTACACCCGGCCAGGGGGAAAACTGAAGCTTTCTTT. Residues: CASSLHPARGKTEAFF.

The J gene is TRBJ2-5, the V gene TRBV20-1, with 10 bases that match TRBD1. Trimming took 5 bases from V and 4 from J; bases not matched to a gene: 4. This CDR3 is built from 13 residues. The germline V gene has CDR1 DFQATT and CDR2 SNEGSKA (reference sequence). The CDR3 protein is CSAGTGEAETQYF. CDR3 DNA: TGCAGTGCTGGGACAGGGGAGGCAGAGACCCAGTACTTC.

J is TRBJ2-7 and V is TRBV27, with 14 nucleotides matching TRBD2. J lost 6 bases, V lost 5 bases, and 3 bases had no gene match. The CDR3 length is 14 residues. CDR1 and CDR2 from the germline V gene are MNHEY and SMNVEV (reference sequence). The CDR3 nucleotides are TGTGCCAGCAGTCCGGGACTAGCGGGAGTCGAGCAGTACTTC. Translating gives CASSPGLAGVEQYF.

This sequence joins TRBV6-5 and TRBJ2-2, with 10 bases that match TRBD2. Trimming cost V 0 bases and J 8 bases; bases outside gene matches: 9. Germline V gene sequence: CDR1 MNHEY, CDR2 SVGAGI. CDR3 length equals 17 residues. The CDR3 bases are TGTGCCAGCAGTTACTCGAATCGAGCGGGAGGGTTGGGGGAGCTGTTTTTT. It yields the protein CASSYSNRAGGLGELFF.

This clonotype was detected only once. The chain uses TRBV10-3 and TRBJ2-3; 9 nucleotides agree with TRBD1. This CDR3 comprises 14 residues. Germline loops: CDR1 ENHRY, CDR2 SYGVKD. The trim removed 10 bases at V and 3 bases at J, leaving 8 bases unmatched. In nucleotides, the CDR3 is TGTGCCAGCGGTACCGGGACAGGGACAGATACGCAGTATTTT. Its protein product is CASGTGTGTDTQYF.

The chain combines TRBV6-1 with TRBJ1-1; TRBD1 might be the D (5 bases). The germline gives CDR1 MNHNS, CDR2 SASEGT. The CDR3 totals 13 residues. V was pared by 10 bases and J by 3 bases, with 15 bases between. CDR3 in amino acids: CATWGRSYTEAFF. CDR3 DNA sequence: TGTGCCACCTGGGGACGGTCCTACACTGAAGCTTTCTTT.

The V and J genes are TRBV19 and TRBJ1-1; 10 bases are a match to TRBD1. The CDR3 contains 15 residues. Per the germline V gene, CDR1 is LNHDA and CDR2 is SQIVND (reference sequence). After removal of 6 bases from V and 0 bases from J, the junction contained 4 bases not matched to a gene. In DNA form, the CDR3 reads TGTGCCAGTAGCCGGGACAGGGGTTTGAACACTGAAGCTTTCTTT. Translated: CASSRDRGLNTEAFF.

This chain uses TRBV12-3 or TRBV12-4 with TRBJ2-7, with D maybe TRBD1 (6 bases). CDR3 length: 13 residues. Trimming stripped 6 bases from V and 3 bases from J, with 12 bases between. CDR3 residues: CASSFGQSYEQYF. The CDR3 DNA reads as TGTGCCAGCAGCTTCGGACAGAGCTACGAGCAGTACTTC.

This clonotype came up a few times. The chain combines TRBV27 with TRBJ1-5; D gene unclear. Germline V gene lookup returns CDR1 MNHEY and CDR2 SMNVEV (reference sequence). V was pared by 8 bases and J by 2 bases, with 13 bases between. The CDR3 runs to 14 residues. The CDR3 protein is CASGKLNGNQPQHF. CDR3 coding DNA: TGTGCCAGCGGAAAGTTGAATGGCAATCAGCCCCAGCATTTT.

Note on this clonotype: The CDR3 does not end in the conserved phenylalanine or tryptophan, so this is likely a read error. The CDR3 region is CSARVVGTGGYYGYTL. The CDR3 nucleotides are TGCAGTGCTAGAGTCGTAGGGACAGGGGGGTACTATGGCTACACCCTC. The chain couples TRBV20-1 to TRBJ1-2, with TRBD1 matching over 11 bases. Looked up from germline, CDR1 is DFQATT and CDR2 is SNEGSKA (reference sequence). After removal of 1 base from V and 3 bases from J, the junction contained 7 bases not matched to a gene. This CDR3 region has 16 residues.

The chain has TRBV14 and TRBJ2-3; D call uncertain. Trimming removed 6 bases from V and 8 bases from J, with 12 bases in between. This CDR3 has 12 amino acids. The V gene's germline CDR1 is SGHDN and CDR2 FVKESK. The CDR3, as DNA: TGTGCCAGCAGTGAGGTCGCCGGTACGCAGTATTTT. Protein product: CASSEVAGTQYF.

This sequence joins TRBV11-2 and TRBJ2-7; possibly TRBD1 for D (5 bases). This CDR3 contains 13 residues. Trimming removed 1 base from V and 5 bases from J, with 9 bases in between. Germline V gene sequence: CDR1 SGHAT, CDR2 FQNNGV. CDR3 coding DNA: TGTGCCAGCAGCTTAGTGGGGCAGAACGAGCAGTACTTC. Protein: CASSLVGQNEQYF.

This chain links TRBV19 with TRBJ1-2; no definite D call. Per the germline V gene, CDR1 is LNHDA and CDR2 is SQIVND (reference sequence). Deletions cut 0 bases from V and 5 bases from J, with 13 bases between. This CDR3 has 15 residues. Written as DNA, the CDR3 is TGTGCCAGTAGTATAGATAGGCAGTCAGTTTATGGCTACACCTTC. It is translated as CASSIDRQSVYGYTF.

This clonotype was observed a few times. The chain carries TRBV5-1 and TRBJ1-1, with D perhaps matching TRBD1 (5 bases). Germline values: CDR1 SGHRS, CDR2 YFSETQ. There are 14 residues in the CDR3. With 0 bases removed from V and 3 bases from J, the gap between germline ends came to 9 bases. CDR3 region: CASSLGGRDTEAFF. Written as DNA, the CDR3 is TGCGCCAGCAGCTTGGGGGGCAGGGACACTGAAGCTTTCTTT.

V is TRBV7-2 and J is TRBJ2-5; the D gene is possibly TRBD1 (6 bases). Germline CDR1 reads SGHTA; CDR2 reads FQGNSA. The CDR3 is 15 residues long. V was shortened by 3 bases and J by 4 bases, with 15 bases between the two germline ends. CDR3 protein: CASSLEWGPVETQYF. The CDR3, as DNA: TGTGCCAGCAGCTTGGAGTGGGGGCCAGTAGAGACCCAGTACTTC.

This clonotype was recorded a few times. V usage is TRBV15 and J usage is TRBJ2-5; TRBD2 matches at 14 bases. Germline V gives CDR1 LNHNV, CDR2 YYDKDF (reference sequence). The CDR3 is made up of 16 amino acids. The junction had 4 bases not matched to a gene; V was cut back by 4 bases and J by 3 bases. CDR3 protein: CATSIGLAGGKETQYF. The CDR3 DNA reads as TGTGCCACCAGCATCGGACTAGCGGGAGGTAAAGAGACCCAGTACTTC.

This clonotype has only a few counts. The rearrangement uses TRBV6-1 and TRBJ2-2; a possible D gene is TRBD2 (6 bases). With 7 bases removed from V and 5 bases from J, the gap between germline ends came to 17 bases. The germline gives CDR1 MNHNS, CDR2 SASEGT. The CDR3 is 15 amino acids. For the CDR3, the DNA is TGTGCCAGCACCCAACCCGATCGGGGGACCGGGGAGCTGTTTTTT. It is translated as CASTQPDRGTGELFF.

V usage is TRBV5-1 and J usage is TRBJ1-5; TRBD1 aligns across 12 bases. Germline V gives CDR1 SGHRS, CDR2 YFSETQ. V dropped 4 bases and J dropped 2; count of bases not matched to a gene: 10. CDR3 length: 18 residues. The CDR3 region is CASSPGTGGAGGNQPQHF. The CDR3 nucleotides read TGCGCCAGCAGCCCCGGGACAGGGGGCGCCGGGGGCAATCAGCCCCAGCATTTT.

This rearrangement joins TRBV28 to TRBJ1-2, with D unclear. Trimming removed 6 bases from V and 5 bases from J, with 13 bases in between. The CDR3 length is 13 residues. The V gene's germline CDR1 is MDHEN and CDR2 SYDVKM. CDR3: CASSLGRHYGYTF. The CDR3 DNA is TGTGCCAGCAGCCTAGGACGGCATTATGGCTACACCTTC.